This T cell receptor beta chain was sequenced during a study of T cells in Graves' hyperthyroidism and ophthalmopathy. This CDR3 is 12 amino acids long. V was shortened by 3 bases and J by 5 bases, with 7 bases between the two germline ends. The germline V gene encodes CDR1 LGHDT and CDR2 YNNKEL (reference sequence). In this sample, this clonotype turned up many times. RNA transcripts were the template for amplifying TCR beta CDR3 regions. In the first-round RT-PCR of the TCR CDR3, the HTBI primer set was used. One entry per CDR3 protein results from TCRdb running MiXCR on the multiplex PCR reads. The sample yields roughly 630,000 distinct CDR3 sequences, around 16% seen once.

The material sequenced was blood. The origin of this receptor is a woman in her twenties or thirties with Graves' hyperthyroidism. The chain recombines TRBV3-1 with TRBJ2-5; D gene uncertain. CDR3 nucleotide sequence: TGTGCCAGCAGCCAGCTCTCGGAGACCCAGTACTTC. Translating it yields CASSQLSETQYF.